The clone carrying this T cell receptor beta chain was seen only a few times. Its antigen is currently unknown. The data stem from a study of CD8 T cells in ankylosing spondylitis. Study conclusions and caveats: Disease-linked clones were CD8+ and relatively rare in peripheral blood. Matched ankylosing spondylitis synovial fluid reportedly showed significant enrichment of disease-linked clones. Reactive arthritis synovial fluid and blood were previously reported to contain some motif variants. Ankylosing spondylitis blood appeared to carry a characteristic TCR beta motif of 7 or 8 highly homologous variants.

A quantitative 5'-RACE method, one with molecular barcodes, was used to make TCR beta libraries. From the 5' RACE reads, TCRdb called clonotypes with MiXCR, one entry per CDR3 protein. This sample has 750,000 to 850,000 distinct CDR3 sequences, with 10% to 15% found just once. V lost 5 bases and J 5 bases, leaving 15 bases between the germline ends. The germline gives CDR1 MNHNS, CDR2 SASEGT. The CDR3 extends over 14 amino acids. Sequencing used blood, either unsorted or a sorted T cell fraction (not recorded which). The chain combines TRBV6-1 with TRBJ2-5; weak D call: TRBD2 (5 bases). The origin of this receptor is a male donor with ankylosing spondylitis. CDR3 in DNA: TGTGCCAGCAGTCTCATCCGGGATAGCGAGACCCAGTACTTC. It is translated as CASSLIRDSETQYF.